What follows are 25 T cell receptor beta chains derived from one specimen sequenced in a study of vaccination effects on CD4 cells after COVID-19. Antigen specificity for these receptors is unknown. With more than nine days of culture completed, CD4+ T cells were isolated. Sequencing used immunoSEQ multiplex PCR; TCRdb keeps in-frame clones, though not all of them. Of about 74,000 clones in the sample, approximately 77% are singletons; the top ten hold approximately 2%. Specimen: CD4+ T cells from PBMCs cultured without peptide, collected before COVID-19 vaccination. The origin of the receptors is a human donor who received a COVID-19 vaccine.

CDR3 in amino acids: CASPRPPGTSVTDTQYF. CDR3 nucleotides: TGTGCCAGCCCCCGACCGCCTGGGACTAGTGTGACAGATACGCAGTATTTT. This rearrangement joins TRBV5-8 to TRBJ2-3; 8 bases map to TRBD2. V was clipped by 7 bases and J by 3 bases; unmatched bases: 16. CDR1 SGHTS and CDR2 YDEGEE come from the germline V gene. The CDR3 has 17 residues.

The chain links TRBV15 to TRBJ1-2; D gene unclear. This CDR3 has 14 amino acids. Looked up from germline, CDR1 is LNHNV and CDR2 is YYDKDF (reference sequence). The V gene lost 0 bases and the J gene lost 0 bases, with 5 bases spanning the gap. CDR3 residues: CATSRDPTNYGYTF. CDR3 nucleotide sequence: TGTGCCACCAGCAGAGATCCGACTAACTATGGCTACACCTTC.

The rearrangement uses TRBV5-6 and TRBJ2-5; TRBD2 aligns across 7 bases. With V trimmed by 2 bases and J by 1 base, 2 bases remained unmatched. CDR3 length equals 14 residues. CDR1 SGHDT and CDR2 YYEEEE come from the germline V gene. This CDR3 is CASSFRTSQETQYF. DNA of the CDR3: TGTGCCAGCAGCTTTCGGACTAGCCAAGAGACCCAGTACTTC.

The chain has TRBV10-2 and TRBJ2-7; the D gene is possibly TRBD2 (6 bases). Trimming took 3 bases from V and 6 from J, leaving 21 bases between them. The CDR3 totals 16 residues. Germline CDR1 and CDR2: WSHSY and SAAADI. This CDR3 is CASSEAGRDSRSEQYV. CDR3 sequence (DNA): TGCGCCAGCAGTGAAGCTGGTCGGGACTCCCGGAGCGAGCAGTACGTC.

The chain joins TRBV5-6 to TRBJ2-7; weak D call: TRBD2 (6 bases). Germline CDR1 reads SGHDT; CDR2 reads YYEEEE. The V end lost 3 bases, the J end lost 3 bases, and 16 bases lay between the germline ends. This CDR3 is 15 amino acids long. DNA of the CDR3: TGTGCCAGCAGCTCCAGGAGGGGCCCGTTCTACGAGCAGTACGTC. Translating gives CASSSRRGPFYEQYV.

The CDR3 here is CASSPSTGAYGYTF. CDR3 sequence (DNA): TGTGCCAGCAGTCCATCAACAGGTGCTTATGGCTACACCTTC. The V and J genes are TRBV6-5 and TRBJ1-2; possibly TRBD1 for D (5 bases). CDR3 length equals 14 residues. The germline CDR1 and CDR2 sequences are MNHEY and SVGAGI. V lost 5 bases, J lost 5 bases, and 15 bases lay in between.

V is TRBV19 and J is TRBJ1-3, with D hard to call. The germline V gene encodes CDR1 LNHDA and CDR2 SQIVND (reference sequence). The V gene lost 9 bases and the J gene lost 14 bases, with 20 bases spanning the gap. This CDR3 contains 12 residues. The CDR3 sequence: CASQTRERRLYF. The CDR3 bases are TGTGCCAGCCAAACCCGAGAAAGGCGACTATATTTT.

This chain joins TRBV5-1 and TRBJ2-2; D perhaps matches TRBD1 (6 bases). Between the trimmed V and J ends, which lost 4 bases and 7 bases, there was a span of 17 bases. CDR1 and CDR2 from the germline V gene are SGHRS and YFSETQ. The CDR3 sequence is 15 residues long. In nucleotides, the CDR3 is TGCGCCAGCAGCGCGTACAGGGAAAAGGGCGGGGAGCTGTTTTTT. This gives the protein CASSAYREKGGELFF.

The genes are TRBV7-9 and TRBJ1-1, with 12 bases that match TRBD1. Germline CDR1 is SEHNR and CDR2 is FQNEAQ (reference sequence). The CDR3 spans 18 residues. J lost 4 bases, V lost 6 bases, and 15 bases had no gene match. The CDR3 nucleotides are TGTGCCAGCAGTAACTCAGCTCCGGGACAGGGGGCGATCACTGAAGCTTTCTTT. This sequence encodes CASSNSAPGQGAITEAFF.

This chain links TRBV5-6 with TRBJ2-1, with 7 bases lining up with TRBD1. The CDR3 has 15 residues. Germline CDR1 reads SGHDT; CDR2 reads YYEEEE. Trimming at V came to 2 bases and at J to 4 bases, leaving 6 bases not matched to a gene. CDR3 nucleotide sequence: TGTGCCAGCAGCTTATATAGGGACAGATACAATGAGCAGTTCTTC. It translates to CASSLYRDRYNEQFF.

At least ten counts were recorded for this clone. The chain links TRBV28 to TRBJ1-6, with D tentatively TRBD1 (5 bases). The CDR3 totals 15 residues. Germline CDR1 MDHEN, CDR2 SYDVKM. Trimming stripped 7 bases from V and 10 bases from J, with 20 bases between. The CDR3: CASTRRSGYGSPLHF. Written as DNA, the CDR3 is TGTGCCAGCACCCGGAGGTCAGGGTACGGATCACCCCTCCACTTT.

The chain recombines TRBV5-4 with TRBJ1-4; D uncertain. Germline assignment: CDR1 SGHNT and CDR2 YYREEE (reference sequence). This CDR3 is 15 amino acids long. V shed 4 bases and J shed 3 bases, with 13 bases lying between them. The CDR3 loop reads CASSSGVGSNEKLFF. The CDR3 DNA sequence: TGTGCCAGCAGCAGCGGAGTGGGTTCTAATGAAAAACTGTTTTTT.

This rearrangement joins TRBV7-2 to TRBJ2-5; D might be TRBD2 (7 bases). V lost 8 bases, J lost 3 bases, and 16 bases lay in between. The CDR3 has 14 amino acids. Germline CDR1 SGHTA, CDR2 FQGNSA. CDR3 DNA sequence: TGTGCCAGCTCAAGGGGAGGGGGGGAAGAGACCCAGTACTTC. Its protein is CASSRGGGEETQYF.

The chain joins TRBV7-8 to TRBJ1-2, with 9 positions matching TRBD1. The V gene's germline CDR1 is SGHVS and CDR2 FQNEAQ. This CDR3 has 16 residues. The trim removed 4 bases at V and 4 bases at J, leaving 10 bases unmatched. The CDR3 region is CASSSGTAGQGYGYTF. Here the CDR3 DNA reads TGTGCCAGCAGCTCCGGAACTGCGGGACAGGGCTATGGCTACACCTTC.

This clone was seen just once. V usage is TRBV6-5 and J usage is TRBJ1-1; D possibly corresponds to TRBD1 (5 bases). Trimming left V 2 bases short and J 3 bases short, with 10 bases between. From germline, CDR1 is MNHEY and CDR2 SVGAGI. The CDR3 spans 14 residues. CDR3 amino acids: CASSYRDSYTEAFF. The CDR3 coding sequence is TGTGCCAGCAGTTACCGTGACAGCTACACTGAAGCTTTCTTT.

CDR3 residues: CASRQAGIGYEQYV. CDR3 bases: TGTGCCAGCAGACAAGCGGGGATCGGGTACGAGCAGTACGTC. The genes are TRBV27 and TRBJ2-7, with 7 bases lining up with TRBD2. V shed 6 bases, J shed 4 bases, and the junction held 9 bases outside the gene matches. CDR1 MNHEY and CDR2 SMNVEV come from the germline V gene (reference sequence). The CDR3 contains 14 residues.

The chain employs TRBV6-5 and TRBJ2-7; D not resolved. CDR3 length: 16 amino acids. V was cut by 2 bases and J by 3 bases, with 17 bases left in between. CDR1 and CDR2 (germline): MNHEY, SVGAGI. This CDR3 is CASSYENPAENYEQYV. The DNA of the CDR3 is TGTGCCAGCAGTTACGAAAATCCCGCAGAGAACTACGAGCAGTACGTC.

CDR3 residues: CASSSPGRFSNEKLFF. The CDR3 coding sequence is TGTGCCAGCAGTTCTCCAGGCCGTTTTTCTAATGAAAAACTGTTTTTT. The rearrangement links TRBV6-2 or TRBV6-3 to TRBJ1-4; D unresolved. Trimming shortened V by 4 bases and J by 3 bases, and 15 bases separated the two germline ends. This CDR3 contains 16 residues. The V gene's germline CDR1 is MNHEY and CDR2 SVGEGT.

The chain carries TRBV7-9 and TRBJ2-3, with D unresolved. Germline CDR1 SEHNR, CDR2 FQNEAQ (reference sequence). Trimming left V 1 base short and J 2 bases short, with 10 bases between. This CDR3 is 15 amino acids long. CDR3: CASSLGRSFTDTQYF. The CDR3 region has the DNA TGTGCCAGCAGCTTAGGTAGAAGTTTCACAGATACGCAGTATTTT. Combining the CDR3 with reference TRBV7-9 and TRBJ2-3 gives the whole variable domain DTGVSQNPRHKITKRGQNVTFRCDPISEHNRLYWYRQTLGQGPEFLTYFQNEAQLEKSRLLSDRFSAERPKGSFSTLEIQRTEQGDSAMYLCASSLGRSFTDTQYFGPGTRLTVL.

The chain recombines TRBV15 with TRBJ1-5, with D unclear. This CDR3 region has 15 residues. Trimming removed 3 bases at V and 2 bases at J, with 11 bases between. Germline V gene lookup returns CDR1 LNHNV and CDR2 YYDKDF (reference sequence). This chain's CDR3 is CATSRVVEGNQPQHF. The CDR3 DNA sequence: TGTGCCACCAGCAGGGTGGTCGAGGGCAATCAGCCCCAGCATTTT.

J is TRBJ2-5 and V is TRBV4-1; D unclear. CDR1 and CDR2 (germline): MGHRA, YSYEKL. The germline V and J ends were trimmed by 1 base and 5 bases, with 11 bases remaining between them. This CDR3 is built from 14 residues. The CDR3 protein is CASSQGVRPETQYF. For the CDR3, the DNA is TGCGCCAGCAGCCAAGGCGTCAGACCGGAGACCCAGTACTTC.

In this sample, this clone turned up once. This chain links TRBV12-3 or TRBV12-4 with TRBJ1-3; no clear D. The V end lost 11 bases, the J end lost 0 bases, and 5 bases lay between the germline ends. The CDR3 extends over 11 amino acids. The CDR3 nucleotides are TGTGCCGGCGGCTCTGGAAACACCATATATTTT. This gives the protein CAGGSGNTIYF.

The chain links TRBV7-3 to TRBJ2-1, with a tentative D call TRBD2 (6 bases). V lost 1 base and J 1 base, leaving 11 bases between the germline ends. The CDR3 totals 16 residues. Germline V lookup: CDR1 SGHTA, CDR2 FQGTGA. CDR3 nucleotide sequence: TGTGCCAGCAGCTTAAGGAGGGTAAATTCCTACAATGAGCAGTTCTTC. Its protein is CASSLRRVNSYNEQFF.

The chain carries TRBV11-1 and TRBJ2-3; 7 bases match TRBD1. The CDR3 extends over 13 amino acids. Germline CDR1 is SGHAT and CDR2 is FQDESV (reference sequence). With 3 bases clipped from V and 4 bases from J, the junction kept 1 base outside the gene matches. As DNA, the CDR3 is TGTGCCAGCAGCTTCCAGGGGGCAGATACGCAGTATTTT. Translating gives CASSFQGADTQYF. Together with reference TRBV11-1 and TRBJ2-3, the CDR3 gives the full variable domain: EAEVAQSPRYKITEKSQAVAFWCDPISGHATLYWYRQILGQGPELLVQFQDESVVDDSQLPKDRFSAERLKGVDSTLKIQPAELGDSAMYLCASSFQGADTQYFGPGTRLTVL.

This clone occurred once. This chain links TRBV19 with TRBJ1-2; tentatively, D is TRBD1 (6 bases). CDR1 LNHDA and CDR2 SQIVND come from the germline V gene (reference sequence). V was pared by 2 bases and J by 7 bases, with 20 bases between. The CDR3 consists of 16 residues. CDR3 residues: CASSITGNPPRGGYTF. The DNA for the CDR3 is TGTGCCAGTAGTATAACAGGGAACCCCCCTCGGGGTGGCTACACCTTC.